A single sample gave rise to the 22 T cell receptor beta chains below, sequenced in a study of graft-versus-host responses after intestinal transplantation (dated by TCRdb to the early 2020s). Library preparation used the immunoSEQ multiplex PCR assay. Held by TCRdb, this immuneACCESS table contains in-frame sequences only and omits some clones. Under half of the omission traces to an unresolved V gene where checked; the cause of the rest is unknown. The sample has more than 25,000 clones on record, just under 95% of them singletons. The top ten constitute nearly 0.85% of the sample. Here the sequenced sample was PBMCs, taken approximately 32 days after intestinal transplant. The receptors come from a human patient who received an intestinal transplant, so some T cells may come from the graft donor.

The V call is TRBV5-1, the J call TRBJ1-6, with a tentative D call TRBD1 (5 bases). CDR3 size: 16 residues. V dropped 0 bases and J dropped 8 bases, with 15 bases sitting between them. CDR1 is SGHRS and CDR2 is YFSETQ in the germline V gene. As DNA, the CDR3 is TGCGCCAGCAGCTTGGACCGGCAGTCGGGACATTCACCCCTCCACTTT. This codes for CASSLDRQSGHSPLHF.

V is TRBV6-1 and J is TRBJ2-1; TRBD2 might be the D (6 bases). V lost 2 bases, J lost 4 bases, and 12 bases lay in between. CDR3 length: 15 amino acids. Germline CDR1 is MNHNS and CDR2 is SASEGT. CDR3 sequence (DNA): TGTGCCAGCAGTGAACCGGGACTGAAATACAATGAGCAGTTCTTC. Its protein is CASSEPGLKYNEQFF.

This clone was observed a single time. J is TRBJ2-7 and V is TRBV7-2; D unresolved. The germline CDR1 and CDR2 sequences are SGHTA and FQGNSA. This CDR3 spans 13 amino acids. Between the trimmed V and J ends, which lost 0 bases and 3 bases, there was a span of 6 bases. The CDR3 DNA reads as TGTGCCAGCAGCTTAGCGTTTCACTACGAGCAGTACTTC. Translating gives CASSLAFHYEQYF. The variable domain in full, completed from reference TRBV7-2 and TRBJ2-7, reads GAGVSQSPSNKVTEKGKDVELRCDPISGHTALYWYRQSLGQGLEFLIYFQGNSAPDKSGLPSDRFSAERTGGSVSTLTIQRTQQEDSAVYLCASSLAFHYEQYFGPGTRLTVT.

V gene TRBV6-6 combines with J gene TRBJ2-7; a weak D match, TRBD1 (6 bases). The CDR3 sequence is 14 residues long. Per germline, CDR1 MNHNY and CDR2 SVGAGI (reference sequence). Trimming removed 8 bases at V and 0 bases at J, with 14 bases between. The chain's CDR3 is CASGNHRDSYEQYF. The CDR3 DNA follows: TGTGCCAGCGGAAACCACAGGGACTCCTACGAGCAGTACTTC.

The V call is TRBV19, the J call TRBJ2-5, with 7 bases identical to TRBD1. The ends lost 5 bases at V and 6 bases at J; junction bases unmatched: 12. The CDR3 has 15 residues. Germline V gene lookup returns CDR1 LNHDA and CDR2 SQIVND (reference sequence). For the CDR3, the DNA is TGTGCCAGTAGTTCGGACGCAGGGGGAACGAAGACCCAGTACTTC. It translates to CASSSDAGGTKTQYF.

J is TRBJ1-1 and V is TRBV28, with D unclear. Germline CDR1 reads MDHEN; CDR2 reads SYDVKM. The CDR3 consists of 13 residues. V dropped 7 bases and J dropped 8 bases, with 17 bases sitting between them. CDR3 sequence reads: CASTLTWGTEAFF. In DNA form, the CDR3 reads TGTGCCAGCACCCTGACGTGGGGTACCGAAGCTTTCTTT.

J is TRBJ2-7 and V is TRBV5-1, with D possibly being TRBD1 or TRBD2 (6 bases each). This CDR3 region has 15 residues. Per germline, CDR1 SGHRS and CDR2 YFSETQ. V lost 1 base to trimming and J lost 3 bases, with 14 bases between them. The CDR3 DNA reads TGCGCCAGCAGCTTGAGGAGGGGGACGGACTACGAGCAGTACTTC. This translates into CASSLRRGTDYEQYF.

This clone showed up just a few times. The V gene is TRBV10-2, the J gene TRBJ1-1; TRBD1 aligns across 8 bases. The CDR3 length is 12 residues. The V and J ends lost 10 bases and 5 bases, in that order; junction bases with no gene match: 6. The germline V gene encodes CDR1 WSHSY and CDR2 SAAADI. The CDR3 protein is CATIQGGTEAFF. The CDR3 coding sequence is TGCGCCACCATACAGGGGGGGACTGAAGCTTTCTTT.

This clone was seen a few times. The chain is built from TRBV15 and TRBJ2-3, with 12 nucleotides matching TRBD1. Per germline, CDR1 LNHNV and CDR2 YYDKDF (reference sequence). There are 15 residues in the CDR3. V lost 3 bases and J lost 4; bases outside the gene matches: 2. CDR3 amino acids: CATSSGTGGADTQYF. Written as DNA, the CDR3 is TGTGCCACCAGCAGCGGGACAGGGGGCGCAGATACGCAGTATTTT.

This sequence joins TRBV19 and TRBJ2-7, with D unresolved. V shed 3 bases and J shed 1 base, with 10 bases lying between them. Germline-derived CDR1 and CDR2 are LNHDA and SQIVND (reference sequence). The CDR3 is 14 amino acids. The CDR3 spells CASSILDGSYEQYF. CDR3 sequence (DNA): TGTGCCAGTAGTATTTTGGACGGATCCTACGAGCAGTACTTC.

This clone has a single count. The CDR3 is CATSRSWPSEGSNYGYTF. In nucleotides, the CDR3 is TGTGCCACCAGCAGATCCTGGCCCTCGGAAGGCTCTAACTATGGCTACACCTTC. The rearrangement joins TRBV15 to TRBJ1-2; D is undetermined. V dropped 2 bases and J dropped 0 bases, with 19 bases sitting between them. The germline V gene has CDR1 LNHNV and CDR2 YYDKDF (reference sequence). The CDR3 is 18 amino acids.

Only one count was recorded for this clone. V is TRBV27 and J is TRBJ1-1; the D gene is possibly TRBD1 (5 bases). The CDR3 extends over 13 amino acids. V shed 5 bases and J shed 5 bases, with 12 bases lying between them. Germline V CDR1 and CDR2: MNHEY, SMNVEV (reference sequence). The CDR3 reads CASSVGGGTEAFF. For the CDR3, the DNA is TGTGCCAGCAGTGTCGGGGGTGGGACTGAAGCTTTCTTT.

The chain's CDR3 is CASSSRGSGGDQEYF. DNA for the CDR3: TGTGCCAGCAGCTCCCGGGGTAGCGGGGGGGACCAGGAGTACTTC. J is TRBJ2-7 and V is TRBV5-6; 11 bases are a match to TRBD2. The germline V gene has CDR1 SGHDT and CDR2 YYEEEE. The CDR3 is 15 amino acids. The trim removed 3 bases at V and 11 bases at J, leaving 13 bases unmatched.

The chain recombines TRBV19 with TRBJ1-2; 8 bases fit TRBD1. CDR1 and CDR2 (germline): LNHDA, SQIVND (reference sequence). The CDR3 totals 15 residues. With V trimmed by 2 bases and J by 3 bases, 5 bases remained unmatched. The CDR3 is CASSILAGGDYGYTF. For the CDR3, the DNA is TGTGCCAGTAGTATATTGGCAGGGGGCGACTATGGCTACACCTTC.

This sequence joins TRBV6-1 and TRBJ1-2; 9 nucleotides match TRBD1. This CDR3 contains 15 residues. The V gene end was trimmed by 2 bases and the J gene end by 8 bases; junction bases not matched to a gene: 9. CDR1 and CDR2 (germline): MNHNS, SASEGT. CDR3 amino acids: CASSESGTGSYGYTF. The CDR3 DNA is TGTGCCAGCAGTGAATCCGGGACAGGGTCTTACGGCTACACCTTC.

V is TRBV2 and J is TRBJ2-1, with 7 bases identical to TRBD1. V was clipped by 3 bases and J by 0 bases; unmatched bases: 2. CDR1 and CDR2 (germline): SNHLY, FYNNEI. This CDR3 is built from 15 residues. The CDR3 DNA sequence: TGTGCCAGCAGTGATTGGGACAGCTCCTACAATGAGCAGTTCTTC. Protein: CASSDWDSSYNEQFF. Based on the CDR3 plus reference TRBV2 and TRBJ2-1, the full variable domain is EPEVTQTPSHQVTQMGQEVILRCVPISNHLYFYWYRQILGQKVEFLVSFYNNEISEKSEIFDDQFSVERPDGSNFTLKIRSTKLEDSAMYFCASSDWDSSYNEQFFGPGTRLTVL.

The chain uses TRBV7-9 and TRBJ2-3, with D tentatively TRBD1 (6 bases). This CDR3 comprises 18 residues. Germline CDR1 and CDR2: SEHNR and FQNEAQ (reference sequence). Trimming left V 1 base short and J 1 base short, with 18 bases between. The CDR3 here is CASSLGGTNPLRTDTQYF. CDR3 in DNA: TGTGCCAGCAGCTTAGGGGGGACAAATCCTTTACGCACAGATACGCAGTATTTT.

The chain employs TRBV27 and TRBJ2-1, with 7 bases aligning to TRBD1. The CDR3 has 14 amino acids. The trim removed 6 bases at V and 5 bases at J, leaving 7 bases unmatched. From germline, CDR1 is MNHEY and CDR2 SMNVEV (reference sequence). The CDR3 reads CASRTRQGNNEQFF. The CDR3 DNA reads as TGTGCCAGCAGAACCAGACAGGGTAACAATGAGCAGTTCTTC.

The CDR3 region is CASKTIGGNTEAFF. DNA of the CDR3: TGTGCCAGTAAGACAATCGGGGGAAACACTGAAGCTTTCTTT. J is TRBJ1-1 and V is TRBV19; D is possibly TRBD1 (5 bases). Trimming removed 7 bases at V and 2 bases at J, with 14 bases between. Germline loops: CDR1 LNHDA, CDR2 SQIVND (reference sequence). The CDR3 spans 14 residues. The full variable domain, its missing parts supplied by reference TRBV19 and TRBJ1-1, is DGGITQSPKYLFRKEGQNVTLSCEQNLNHDAMYWYRQDPGQGLRLIYYSQIVNDFQKGDIAEGYSVSREKKESFPLTVTSAQKNPTAFYLCASKTIGGNTEAFFGQGTRLTVV.

The V gene is TRBV6-1, the J gene TRBJ2-1; 10 bases are a match to TRBD2. V dropped 1 base and J dropped 6; count of bases not matched to a gene: 3. The germline CDR1 and CDR2 sequences are MNHNS and SASEGT. The CDR3 length is 15 residues. For the CDR3, the DNA is TGTGCCAGCAGTGAAGAGCGGGGGGGGTGCAATGAGCAGTTCTTC. Amino acids: CASSEERGGCNEQFF.

The CDR3 reads CASSQWGYPNTGELFF. The DNA of the CDR3 is TGTGCCAGTAGTCAATGGGGGTACCCGAACACCGGGGAGCTGTTTTTT. The V gene is TRBV19, the J gene TRBJ2-2, with D possibly called TRBD1 or TRBD2 (5 bases each). The CDR3 contains 16 residues. In germline, CDR1 is LNHDA, CDR2 SQIVND (reference sequence). The V and J ends lost 5 bases and 0 bases respectively, with 13 bases between them. Drawing the rest from reference TRBV19 and TRBJ2-2, the complete variable domain is DGGITQSPKYLFRKEGQNVTLSCEQNLNHDAMYWYRQDPGQGLRLIYYSQIVNDFQKGDIAEGYSVSREKKESFPLTVTSAQKNPTAFYLCASSQWGYPNTGELFFGEGSRLTVL.

V and J are TRBV6-5 and TRBJ1-1; a possible D gene is TRBD1 (5 bases). The CDR3 loop spans 15 amino acids. The V end lost 3 bases, the J end lost 0 bases, and 11 bases lay between the germline ends. CDR1 is MNHEY, CDR2 SVGAGI, per germline. The CDR3 spells CASSYIGAMNTEAFF. The CDR3 DNA follows: TGTGCCAGCAGTTATATCGGGGCTATGAACACTGAAGCTTTCTTT.